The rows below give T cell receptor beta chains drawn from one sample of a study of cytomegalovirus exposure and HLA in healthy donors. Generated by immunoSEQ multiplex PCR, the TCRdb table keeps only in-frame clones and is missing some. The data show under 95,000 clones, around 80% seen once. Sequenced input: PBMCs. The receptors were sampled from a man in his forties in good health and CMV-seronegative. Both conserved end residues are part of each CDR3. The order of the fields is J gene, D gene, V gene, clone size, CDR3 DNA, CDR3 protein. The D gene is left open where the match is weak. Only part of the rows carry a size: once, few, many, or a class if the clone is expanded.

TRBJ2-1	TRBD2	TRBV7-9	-	TGTGCCAGCAGCCAAGGGGGACTAGCGGGAGTTCCTAGCTATGAGCAGTTCTTC	CASSQGGLAGVPSYEQFF
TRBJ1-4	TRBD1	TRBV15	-	TGTGCCACCAGCGGGCCGGGACAGACAAATGAAAAACTGTTTTTT	CATSGPGQTNEKLFF
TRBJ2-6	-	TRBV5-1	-	TGCGCCAGCAGCTTGTTGGGGGCCCCCTCTGGGGCCAACGTCCTGACTTTC	CASSLLGAPSGANVLTF
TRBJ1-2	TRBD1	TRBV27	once	TGTGCCAGCAGTCGCGGGACAGGGGCATTCTATGGCTACACCTTC	CASSRGTGAFYGYTF
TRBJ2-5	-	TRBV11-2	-	TGTGCCAGCAGCCCCGCCTTTGACAAGCAGTACTTC	CASSPAFDKQYF
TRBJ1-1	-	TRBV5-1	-	TGCGCCAGCAGCTTGGTTGAAGGGGGAGCTTTCTTT	CASSLVEGGAFF
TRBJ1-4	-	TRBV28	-	TGTGCCAGCAGGAGTACAGGGTTAGCTAATGAAAAACTGTTTTTT	CASRSTGLANEKLFF
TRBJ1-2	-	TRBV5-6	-	TGTGCCAGCAGCTTGTTCGGGACAATTATCAACTATGGCTACACCTTC	CASSLFGTIINYGYTF
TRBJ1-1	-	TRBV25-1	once	TGTGCCAGCAGTGGAGGAGGGGTGGGCACTGAAGCTTTCTTT	CASSGGGVGTEAFF
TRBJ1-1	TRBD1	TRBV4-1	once	TGCGCCAGCAGAGCGACAGGGGATGTCACTGAAGCTTTCTTT	CASRATGDVTEAFF
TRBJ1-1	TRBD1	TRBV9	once	TGTGCCAGCAGCGGAGGGGACAGGAACCTGAACACTGAAGCTTTCTTT	CASSGGDRNLNTEAFF
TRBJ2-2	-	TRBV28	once	TGTGCCGAAGGAGGGGTGAACACCGGGGAGCTGTTTTTT	CAEGGVNTGELFF
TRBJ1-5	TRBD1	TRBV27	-	TGTGCCAGCAGTTCGGGACAGGGGAGTAATCAGCCCCAGCATTTT	CASSSGQGSNQPQHF
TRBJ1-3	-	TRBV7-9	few	TGTGCCAGCAGTTCAGAGAGGGGACAAGACTCTGGAAACACCATATATTTT	CASSSERGQDSGNTIYF
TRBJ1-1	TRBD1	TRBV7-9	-	TGTGCCAGCAGCGATGACAGGGCAAAGAACACTGAAGCTTTCTTT	CASSDDRAKNTEAFF
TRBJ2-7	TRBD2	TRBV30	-	TGTGCCTGGAGTGTAACTGCGGGAGGGGCCAGCCAGCAGTACTTC	CAWSVTAGGASQQYF